Below, 9 T cell receptor beta chains from the same sample are listed, as sequenced in a study of blood T cell repertoires in COVID-19. Generated by immunoSEQ multiplex PCR, the TCRdb table keeps only in-frame clones and is missing some. The sample has around 97,000 clones, 82% seen once. Sequenced input: peripheral blood. The receptors come from a man in his 70s with acute or convalescent COVID-19.

This clone has a single count. The rearrangement links TRBV29-1 to TRBJ2-7; TRBD1 is a possible D gene (5 bases). This CDR3 spans 13 amino acids. V was pared by 7 bases and J by 7 bases, with 20 bases between. Germline values: CDR1 SQVTM, CDR2 ANQGSEA. The CDR3 coding sequence is TGCAGCGCCCAGGGATTTTCCACTGGGGAGCAGTACTTC. Amino acid sequence: CSAQGFSTGEQYF.

The V call is TRBV3-1 (or the pseudogene TRBV3-2), the J call TRBJ1-3; tentatively, D is TRBD1 (5 bases). CDR3 length: 15 residues. Germline V gives CDR1 LGHDT, CDR2 YNNKEL (reference sequence). Trimming took off 3 bases at V and 2 bases at J, with 11 bases between the two ends. CDR3 residues: CASSQAGQAGNTIYF. The CDR3 DNA is TGTGCCAGCAGCCAGGCGGGGCAGGCTGGAAACACCATATATTTT.

This clone was observed a handful of times. V and J are TRBV2 and TRBJ1-2; no clear D gene. From germline, CDR1 is SNHLY and CDR2 FYNNEI. The CDR3 length is 14 residues. V was pared by 1 base and J by 4 bases, with 10 bases between. The CDR3 nucleotides are TGTGCCAGCAGTGAAGACAGCAGTTTCTATGGCTACACCTTC. Its protein product is CASSEDSSFYGYTF.

The CDR3 nucleotides read TGTGCCATCAGCTGGGACAGGGGGAACACTGAAGCTTTCTTT. Protein sequence: CAISWDRGNTEAFF. V and J are TRBV10-3 and TRBJ1-1; 10 bases align to TRBD1. The V and J ends lost 6 bases and 1 base, in that order; junction bases with no gene match: 2. There are 14 residues in the CDR3. CDR1 is ENHRY and CDR2 is SYGVKD in the germline V gene.

This clone was observed a single time. The V call is TRBV4-2, the J call TRBJ2-3; D is ambiguous. Germline loops: CDR1 LGHNA, CDR2 YNFKEQ. The V gene lost 0 bases and the J gene lost 1 base, with 8 bases spanning the gap. The CDR3 is made up of 15 amino acids. The CDR3 loop reads CASSQDMRGTDTQYF. The CDR3 DNA follows: TGTGCCAGCAGCCAAGATATGCGCGGCACAGATACGCAGTATTTT.

V usage is TRBV6-5 and J usage is TRBJ1-2; the D is unclear. The CDR3 contains 14 residues. V was cut by 7 bases and J by 2 bases, with 14 bases left in between. CDR1 MNHEY and CDR2 SVGAGI come from the germline V gene. In DNA form, the CDR3 reads TGTGCCAGCATCTTCTCGTCCCTGAACTATGGCTACACCTTC. Translation gives CASIFSSLNYGYTF.

A note on this clone: Other DNA variants within this sample encode the same CDR3. The rearrangement joins TRBV19 to TRBJ2-3, with 7 bases lining up with TRBD2. Germline V gene sequence: CDR1 LNHDA, CDR2 SQIVND (reference sequence). V shed 3 bases and J 4 bases; nucleotides not matched to a gene: 1. The CDR3 is 13 amino acids. CDR3 sequence: CASSIGLADTQYF. DNA of the CDR3: TGTGCCAGTAGTATCGGACTAGCAGATACGCAGTATTTT.

The gene calls are TRBV18 and TRBJ1-1; TRBD1 is a possible D gene (5 bases). Trimming removed 3 bases from V and 9 bases from J, with 14 bases in between. Germline V lookup: CDR1 KGHSH, CDR2 LQKENI. The CDR3 has 13 residues. This CDR3 is CASSPQEGTQAFF. The CDR3 DNA follows: TGTGCCAGCTCACCGCAGGAGGGGACGCAAGCTTTCTTT.

This clone was counted only a few times. V usage is TRBV29-1 and J usage is TRBJ1-1, with D possibly being TRBD1 (6 bases). The CDR3 has 12 amino acids. Trimming shortened V by 4 bases and J by 1 base, and 7 bases separated the two germline ends. Germline V gene lookup returns CDR1 SQVTM and CDR2 ANQGSEA. The CDR3 DNA is TGCAGCGTTGTGGGACAGAACACTGAAGCTTTCTTT. It codes for CSVVGQNTEAFF.